The sequence of this T cell receptor (beta chain) was determined in a study of blood T cell repertoires in COVID-19. On the study more broadly: COVID-19 samples collected from the United States, Italy and Spain covered acute and convalescent phases.

Authors' data handling: Estimation of nucleated cell counts was performed using reference gene primer amplification. Clones were read by immunoSEQ multiplex PCR, and TCRdb kept only the in-frame ones, dropping some. The V and J calls and clone size were taken over from that table, and D and trimming were inferred from the DNA. The sample has 270,000 or so clones, approximately 90% seen once; the top ten hold roughly 4%. Researchers sorted participants into cohorts using their self-reported clinical history. The CDR3 sequence is 13 residues long. CDR1 is MDHEN, CDR2 SYDVKM, per germline. The V gene end was trimmed by 4 bases and the J gene end by 7 bases; junction bases not matched to a gene: 0.

The J gene is TRBJ2-4, the V gene TRBV28; 11 nucleotides agree with TRBD1. This TCR was sampled from a woman in her 30s with acute COVID-19. The sample was PBMCs or T cells enriched from blood (not recorded which). The CDR3 DNA is TGTGCCAGCAGTTGGGACAGGGGGAACATTCAGTACTTC. This codes for CASSWDRGNIQYF.